These T cell receptor beta chains were read from a single sample in a study of cytomegalovirus exposure and HLA in healthy donors. Only in-frame clones appear in the TCRdb table, and some are missing; sequencing was by immunoSEQ multiplex PCR. The sample lists 160,000 or so clones; around 77% were seen once. Input material: PBMCs. The source of these receptors is a man in his 60s in good health and CMV-seronegative. The conserved cysteine and the conserved F or W are not part of the CDR3 here.

>TRBJ2-1|TRBV27
ASSFSGTSGHNEQF
>TRBJ1-3|TRBV9
ASSGGISGNTIY
>TRBJ1-2|TRBV6-1
ASSELEGGGYT
>TRBJ2-3|TRBV6-1
ASSATFTDTQY
>TRBJ1-4|TRBV28
ASTLAGTANEKLF
>TRBJ2-2|TRBV5-1
ASSLARAGGSLRELF
>TRBJ2-5|TRBV4-2
ASSQETEGARLGQETQY
>TRBJ1-1|TRBV2
ASVPGGRTEAF
>TRBJ2-7|TRBV19
ASSFQGGEQY
>TRBJ2-5|TRBV23-1
ASSQSRRDRCETQY
>TRBJ2-5|TRBV4-1
ASSQDAVAGGRGETQY
>TRBJ1-3|TRBV13
ASSGSGRGSGNTIY
>TRBJ2-3|TRBV7-9
ASSLRGGPFSGDTQY
>TRBJ1-1|TRBV29-1
SVDALWGDEAF
>TRBJ1-2|TRBV5-1
ASSLGVRGPNYGYT
>TRBJ1-2|TRBV5-6
ASSSYNYGYP
>TRBJ1-3|TRBV6-5
ASSYLKSSGDTIY
>TRBJ1-5|TRBV6-5
ASSKIGGGQPQH
>TRBJ1-1|TRBV6-5
ASSPTPAGITEAF
>TRBJ2-1|TRBV7-9
ASSLEARGINSGNEQF
>TRBJ2-2|TRBV28
ASSRDRGTGELF
>TRBJ2-1|TRBV27
ASSSLAGVNEQF
>TRBJ2-7|TRBV29-1
SVLAGGWEQY
>TRBJ2-7|TRBV7-9
ASSRDRGNEQY
>TRBJ1-1|TRBV6-4
ASMKETNTEAF
>TRBJ1-5|TRBV19
ASSIAGQGGIQPQH
>TRBJ1-1|TRBV10-3
AISERGGGTEAF
>TRBJ2-7|TRBV4-3
ASSQWPSGRNFDYEQY
>TRBJ2-7|TRBV29-1
SVVLAGNYEQY
>.|TRBV29-1
STWTGVGEQY
>TRBJ2-3|TRBV5-1
ASSLGQGGIDTQY
>TRBJ1-2|TRBV6-4
ASTRSQVNRYGYT
>TRBJ2-7|TRBV29-1
SVATGAAYEQY
>TRBJ2-7|TRBV4-2
ASSQVGQGVYEQY
>TRBJ1-1|TRBV18
ASSRGGQGNPEAF
>TRBJ1-1|TRBV6-1
ASSSAGNPNTEAF
>TRBJ1-2|TRBV19
ASRDTGRGLYGYT
>TRBJ1-1|TRBV19
ASSLSTGGNTEAF
>TRBJ2-7|TRBV27
ASSPGTGSSYEQY
>TRBJ2-3|TRBV7-8
ASSSRLTTDTQY
>TRBJ1-4|TRBV4-1
ASSQVLAGGLEEKLF
>TRBJ2-6|TRBV28
ASNSGSSGANVLT
>TRBJ2-7|TRBV27
ASRLLPGDYEQY
>TRBJ2-3|TRBV6-1
ASRSTSGFPDTQY
>TRBJ1-5|TRBV28
ASSDRNSNQPQH
>TRBJ2-7|TRBV7-3
ASSLSSGRDEQY
>TRBJ1-2|TRBV9
ASSVGDSYGYT
>TRBJ2-7|TRBV7-9
ASSLGVYSDEQY
>TRBJ2-1|TRBV6-5
ASKPGLAGGNEQF
>TRBJ1-5|TRBV6-6
ASSLDNQPQH
>TRBJ2-7|TRBV27
ASSWGLNYEQY
>TRBJ2-2|TRBV4-1
ASSPISTGRGGRTGELF
>TRBJ2-2|TRBV6-4
ASQRGSNTGELF
>TRBJ1-6|TRBV19
ASCCPGFNSPLH
>TRBJ2-2|TRBV19
ASSKGGNTGELF
>TRBJ2-1|TRBV25-1
ASVGTSGGAIGNEQF
>TRBJ2-7|TRBV7-2
ASNTLAGFEQY
>TRBJ1-2|TRBV7-9
ASSLNSGDYGYP
>TRBJ1-1|TRBV4-2
ASSQERGLEAF